The present T cell receptor beta chain was sequenced within a study of T cell responses to AZD1222 COVID-19 vaccine. Findings and caveats of the study: Increased Spike-specific TCR breadth and depth were observed after two AZD1222 doses.

Trimming removed 8 bases from V and 8 bases from J, with 13 bases in between. There are 12 residues in the CDR3. Germline V gives CDR1 SGHTA, CDR2 FQGNSA. Some clones are missing from TCRdb's copy, which holds only in-frame ones; the method was immunoSEQ multiplex PCR. The sample comprises 150,000 to 200,000 clones, 85% to 95% of which are singletons, and 8.5% to 12% rests with the top ten. Turning to this clone: Its antigen is still unknown.

Sequencing was performed on peripheral blood, taken on day 0 of AZD1222 vaccination. The TCR comes from an adult in good health. The V call is TRBV7-2, the J call TRBJ2-1; D ambiguous. CDR3 bases: TGTGCCAGCCGGTCGGGTACGGATGAGCAGTTCTTC. Amino acid sequence: CASRSGTDEQFF.